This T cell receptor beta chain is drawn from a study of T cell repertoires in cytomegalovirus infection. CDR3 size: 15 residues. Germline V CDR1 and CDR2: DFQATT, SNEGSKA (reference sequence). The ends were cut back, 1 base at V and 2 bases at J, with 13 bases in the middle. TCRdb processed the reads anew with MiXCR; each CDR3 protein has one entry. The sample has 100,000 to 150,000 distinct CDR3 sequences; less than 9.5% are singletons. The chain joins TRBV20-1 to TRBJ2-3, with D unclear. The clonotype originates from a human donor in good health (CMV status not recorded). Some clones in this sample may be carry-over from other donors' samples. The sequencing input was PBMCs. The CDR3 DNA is TGCAGTGCTAGAGGCTCGTCCCTAAACACAGATACGCAGTATTTT. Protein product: CSARGSSLNTDTQYF.